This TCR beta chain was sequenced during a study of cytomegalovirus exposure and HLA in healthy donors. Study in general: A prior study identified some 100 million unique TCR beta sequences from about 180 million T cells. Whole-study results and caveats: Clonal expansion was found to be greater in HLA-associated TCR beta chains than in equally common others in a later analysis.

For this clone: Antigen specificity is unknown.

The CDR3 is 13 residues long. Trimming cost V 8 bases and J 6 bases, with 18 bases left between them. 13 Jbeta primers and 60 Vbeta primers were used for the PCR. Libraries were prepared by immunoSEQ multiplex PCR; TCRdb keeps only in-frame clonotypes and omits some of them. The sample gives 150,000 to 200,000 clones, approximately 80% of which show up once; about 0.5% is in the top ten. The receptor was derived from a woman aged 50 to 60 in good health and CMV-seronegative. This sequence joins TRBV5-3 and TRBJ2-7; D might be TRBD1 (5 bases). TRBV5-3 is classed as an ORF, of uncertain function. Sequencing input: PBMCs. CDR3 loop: CARGRKETLEQYF. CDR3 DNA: TGTGCCAGGGGGCGTAAAGAGACTCTCGAGCAGTACTTC.